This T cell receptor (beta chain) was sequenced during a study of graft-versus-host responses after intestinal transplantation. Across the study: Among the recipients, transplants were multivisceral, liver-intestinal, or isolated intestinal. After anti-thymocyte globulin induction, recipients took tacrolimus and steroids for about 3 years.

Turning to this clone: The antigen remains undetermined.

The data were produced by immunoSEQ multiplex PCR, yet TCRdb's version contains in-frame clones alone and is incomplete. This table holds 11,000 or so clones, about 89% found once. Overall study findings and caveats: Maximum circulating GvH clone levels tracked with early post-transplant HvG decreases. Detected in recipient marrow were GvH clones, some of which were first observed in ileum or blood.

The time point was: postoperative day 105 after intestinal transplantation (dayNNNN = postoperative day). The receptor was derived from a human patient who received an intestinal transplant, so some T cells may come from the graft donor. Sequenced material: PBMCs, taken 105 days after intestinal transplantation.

The CDR3, as DNA: TGTGCCAGCAGAACTAGCGGGAGGATACCCTACGAGCAGTACTTC. As protein: CASRTSGRIPYEQYF. The chain is built from TRBV28 and TRBJ2-7, with 12 bases matching TRBD2. Germline values: CDR1 MDHEN, CDR2 SYDVKM. The CDR3 runs to 15 residues. Trimming took 6 bases from V and 2 from J; bases not matched to a gene: 5.